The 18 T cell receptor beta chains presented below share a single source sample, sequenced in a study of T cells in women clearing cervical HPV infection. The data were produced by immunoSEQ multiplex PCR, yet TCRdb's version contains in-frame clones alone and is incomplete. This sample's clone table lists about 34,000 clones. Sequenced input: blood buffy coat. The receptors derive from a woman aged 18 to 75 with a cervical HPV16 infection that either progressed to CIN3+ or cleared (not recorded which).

The CDR3 loop reads CASSPRGDSFFSLHF. CDR3 DNA, as far as it was read: TGTGCCAGCTCACCACGGGGGGACAGCTTTTTTTCC. This chain joins TRBV18 and TRBJ1-6; the match to TRBD1 covers 7 bases. The read ends 3 residues before the CDR3 terminus; that terminus is restored from the germline J gene. Per the germline V gene, CDR1 is KGHSH and CDR2 is LQKENI. The CDR3 runs 15 residues.

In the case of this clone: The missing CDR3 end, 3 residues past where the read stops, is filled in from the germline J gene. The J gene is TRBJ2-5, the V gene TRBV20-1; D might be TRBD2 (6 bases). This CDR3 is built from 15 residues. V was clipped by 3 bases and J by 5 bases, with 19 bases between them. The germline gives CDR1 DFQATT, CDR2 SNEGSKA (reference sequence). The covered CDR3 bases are TGCAGTGCTAGTAGGGTACTAGCCGTTGGTGAGACC. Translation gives CSASRVLAVGET. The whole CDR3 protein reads CSASRVLAVGETQYF.

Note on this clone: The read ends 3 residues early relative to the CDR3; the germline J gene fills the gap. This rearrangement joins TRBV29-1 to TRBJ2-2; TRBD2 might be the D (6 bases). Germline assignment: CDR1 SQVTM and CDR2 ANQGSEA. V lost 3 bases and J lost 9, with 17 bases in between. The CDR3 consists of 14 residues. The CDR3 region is CSVDPGRGGRELFF. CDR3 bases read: TGCAGCGTTGACCCGGGGCGGGGCGGACGGGAG.

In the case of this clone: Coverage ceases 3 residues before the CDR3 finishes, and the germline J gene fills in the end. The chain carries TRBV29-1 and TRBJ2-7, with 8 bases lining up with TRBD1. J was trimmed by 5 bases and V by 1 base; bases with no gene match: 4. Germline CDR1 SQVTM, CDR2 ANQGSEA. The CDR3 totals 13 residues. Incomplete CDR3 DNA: TGCAGCGTTGAAGGACAGGGGTCGAACGAG. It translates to CSVEGQGSNE. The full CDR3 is CSVEGQGSNEQYF.

The sequenced CDR3 bases are TGTGCCAGCAGCTTAACTCCCTACGAG. Amino acid sequence: CASSLTPYE. The entire CDR3 is CASSLTPYEQYF. The chain carries TRBV6-2 or TRBV6-3 and TRBJ2-7; D is uncertain. The read falls 3 residues short of the CDR3 end, and the missing part is taken from the germline J gene. The CDR3 sequence is 12 residues long. V was cut by 6 bases and J by 2 bases, with 8 bases left in between. Germline V gene data show CDR1 as MNHEY and CDR2 as SVGEGT.

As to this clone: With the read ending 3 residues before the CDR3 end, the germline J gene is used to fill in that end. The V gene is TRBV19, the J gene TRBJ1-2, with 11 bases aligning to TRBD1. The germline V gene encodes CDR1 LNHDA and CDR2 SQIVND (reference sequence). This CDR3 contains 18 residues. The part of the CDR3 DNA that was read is TGTGCCAGTAGTAAAGGACAGGGGGCAAGGTGGTTCGCGGATACC. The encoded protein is CASSKGQGARWFADT. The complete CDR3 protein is CASSKGQGARWFADTYTF.

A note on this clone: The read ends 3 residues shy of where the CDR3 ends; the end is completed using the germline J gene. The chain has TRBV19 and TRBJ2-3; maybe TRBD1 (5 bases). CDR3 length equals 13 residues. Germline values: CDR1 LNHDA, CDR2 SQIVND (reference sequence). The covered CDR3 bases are TGTGCCAGCGGCCTACAGGAATATCAGCCG. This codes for CASGLQEYQP. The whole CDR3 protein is CASGLQEYQPQYF. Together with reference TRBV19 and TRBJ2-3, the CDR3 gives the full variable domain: DGGITQSPKYLFRKEGQNVTLSCEQNLNHDAMYWYRQDPGQGLRLIYYSQIVNDFQKGDIAEGYSVSREKKESFPLTVTSAQKNPTAFYLCASGLQEYQPQYFGPGTRLTVL.

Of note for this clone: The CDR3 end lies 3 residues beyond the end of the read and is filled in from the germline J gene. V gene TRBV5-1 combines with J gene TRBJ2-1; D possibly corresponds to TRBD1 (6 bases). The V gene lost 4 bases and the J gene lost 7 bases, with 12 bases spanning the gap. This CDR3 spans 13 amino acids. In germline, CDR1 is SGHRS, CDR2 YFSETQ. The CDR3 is CASSRLQGNEQFF. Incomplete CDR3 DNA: TGCGCCAGCAGCAGGTTACAGGGTAATGAG. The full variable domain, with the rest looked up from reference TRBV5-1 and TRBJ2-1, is KAGVTQTPRYLIKTRGQQVTLSCSPISGHRSVSWYQQTPGQGLQFLFEYFSETQRNKGNFPGRFSGRQFSNSRSEMNVSTLELGDSALYLCASSRLQGNEQFFGPGTRLTVL.

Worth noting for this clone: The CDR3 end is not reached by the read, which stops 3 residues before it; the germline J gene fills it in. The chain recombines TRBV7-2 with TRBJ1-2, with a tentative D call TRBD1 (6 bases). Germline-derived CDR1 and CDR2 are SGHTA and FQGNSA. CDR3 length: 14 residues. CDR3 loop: CASSLAGTTDTYTF. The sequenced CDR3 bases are TGTGCCAGCAGCTTAGCAGGGACAACGGATACC.

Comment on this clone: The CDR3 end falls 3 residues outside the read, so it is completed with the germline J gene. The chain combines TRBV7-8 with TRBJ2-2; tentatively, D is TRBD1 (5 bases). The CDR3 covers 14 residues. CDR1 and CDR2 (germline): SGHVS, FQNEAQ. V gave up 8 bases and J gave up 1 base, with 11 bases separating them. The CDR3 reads CASGTDRNTGELFF. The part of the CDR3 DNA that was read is TGTGCCAGCGGAACCGACAGGAACACCGGGGAG.

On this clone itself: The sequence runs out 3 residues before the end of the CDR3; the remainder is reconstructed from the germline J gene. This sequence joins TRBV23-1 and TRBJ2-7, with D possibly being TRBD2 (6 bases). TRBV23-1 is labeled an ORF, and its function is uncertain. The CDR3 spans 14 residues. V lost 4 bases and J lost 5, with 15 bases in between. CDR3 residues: CASSPGDPLNEQYF. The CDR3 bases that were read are TGCGCCAGCAGTCCGGGGGATCCTCTAAACGAG.

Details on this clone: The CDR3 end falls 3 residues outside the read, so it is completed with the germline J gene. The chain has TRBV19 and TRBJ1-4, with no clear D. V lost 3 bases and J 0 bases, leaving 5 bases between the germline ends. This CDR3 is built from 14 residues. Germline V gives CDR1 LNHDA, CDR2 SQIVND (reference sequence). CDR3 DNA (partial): TGTGCCAGTAGTATGACAACAACTAATGAAAAA. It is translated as CASSMTTTNEK. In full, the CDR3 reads CASSMTTTNEKLFF.

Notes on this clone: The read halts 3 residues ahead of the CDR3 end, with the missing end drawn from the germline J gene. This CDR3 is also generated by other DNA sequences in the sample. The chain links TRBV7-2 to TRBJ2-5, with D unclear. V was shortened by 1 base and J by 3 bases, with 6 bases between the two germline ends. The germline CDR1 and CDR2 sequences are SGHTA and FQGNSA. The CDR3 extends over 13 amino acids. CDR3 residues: CASSLEAEETQYF. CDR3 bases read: TGTGCCAGCAGCTTAGAGGCAGAAGAGACC. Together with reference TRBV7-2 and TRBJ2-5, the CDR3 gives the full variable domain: GAGVSQSPSNKVTEKGKDVELRCDPISGHTALYWYRQSLGQGLEFLIYFQGNSAPDKSGLPSDRFSAERTGGSVSTLTIQRTQQEDSAVYLCASSLEAEETQYFGPGTRLLVL.

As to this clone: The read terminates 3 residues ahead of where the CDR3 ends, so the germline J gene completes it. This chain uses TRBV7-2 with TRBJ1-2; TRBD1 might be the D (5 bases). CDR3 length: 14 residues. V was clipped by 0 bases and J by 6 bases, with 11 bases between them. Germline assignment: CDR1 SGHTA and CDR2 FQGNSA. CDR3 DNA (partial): TGTGCCAGCAGCTTAGCGTCCAGGGAGGATGGC. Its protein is CASSLASREDG. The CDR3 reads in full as CASSLASREDGYTF.

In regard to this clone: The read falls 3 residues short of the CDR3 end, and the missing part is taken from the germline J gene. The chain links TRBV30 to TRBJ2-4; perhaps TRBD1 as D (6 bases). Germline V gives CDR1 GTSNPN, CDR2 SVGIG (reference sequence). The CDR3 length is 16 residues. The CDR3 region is CAWNFGQRDSNYGQYF. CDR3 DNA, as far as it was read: TGTGCCTGGAATTTTGGACAGCGAGACTCCAACTATGGT.

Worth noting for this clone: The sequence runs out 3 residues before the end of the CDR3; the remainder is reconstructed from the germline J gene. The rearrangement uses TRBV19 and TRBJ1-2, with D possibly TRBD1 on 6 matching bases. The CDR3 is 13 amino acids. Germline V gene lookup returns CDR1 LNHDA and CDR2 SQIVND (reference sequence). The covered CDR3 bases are TGTGCCAGTAGTCATCAGGGGAACAATGAC. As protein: CASSHQGNND. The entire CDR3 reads CASSHQGNNDYTF.

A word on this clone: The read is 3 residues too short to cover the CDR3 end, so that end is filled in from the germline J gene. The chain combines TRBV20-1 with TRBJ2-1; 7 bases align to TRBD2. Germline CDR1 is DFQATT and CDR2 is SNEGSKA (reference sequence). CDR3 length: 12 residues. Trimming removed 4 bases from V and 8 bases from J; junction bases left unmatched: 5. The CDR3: CSAKRDNYEQFF. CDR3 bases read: TGCAGTGCTAAGCGGGATAACTATGAG.

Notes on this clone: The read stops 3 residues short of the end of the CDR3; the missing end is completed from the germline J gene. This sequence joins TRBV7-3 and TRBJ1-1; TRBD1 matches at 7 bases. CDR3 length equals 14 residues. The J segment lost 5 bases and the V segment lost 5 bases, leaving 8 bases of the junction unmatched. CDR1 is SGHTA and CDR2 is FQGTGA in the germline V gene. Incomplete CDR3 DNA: TGTGCCAGCAGCCGCAGAGGGGGCTTGACTGAA. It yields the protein CASSRRGGLTE. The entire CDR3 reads CASSRRGGLTEAFF.